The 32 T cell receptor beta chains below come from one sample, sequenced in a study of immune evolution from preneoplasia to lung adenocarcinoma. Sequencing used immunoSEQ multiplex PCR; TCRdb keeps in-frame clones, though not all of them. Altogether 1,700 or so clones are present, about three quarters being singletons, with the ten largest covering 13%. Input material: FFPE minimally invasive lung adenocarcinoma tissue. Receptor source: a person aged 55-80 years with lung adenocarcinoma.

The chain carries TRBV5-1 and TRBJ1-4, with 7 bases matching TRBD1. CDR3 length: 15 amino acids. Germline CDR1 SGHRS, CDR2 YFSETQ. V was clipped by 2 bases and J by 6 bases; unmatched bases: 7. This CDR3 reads CASSLRQGRDEKLFF. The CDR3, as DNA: TGCGCCAGCAGCTTAAGACAGGGAAGGGATGAAAAACTGTTTTTT.

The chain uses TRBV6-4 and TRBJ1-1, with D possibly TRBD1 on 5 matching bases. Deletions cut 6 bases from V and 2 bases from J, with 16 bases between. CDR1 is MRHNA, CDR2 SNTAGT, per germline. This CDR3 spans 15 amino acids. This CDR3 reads CASRGGDGRNTEAFF. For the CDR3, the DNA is TGTGCCAGCAGGGGGGGAGACGGGCGTAACACTGAAGCTTTCTTT.

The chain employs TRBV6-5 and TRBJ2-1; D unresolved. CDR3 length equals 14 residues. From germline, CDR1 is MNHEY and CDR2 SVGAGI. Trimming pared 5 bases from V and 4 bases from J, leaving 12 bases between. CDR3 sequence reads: CASSTAWGYNEQFF. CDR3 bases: TGTGCCAGCAGTACAGCGTGGGGATACAATGAGCAGTTCTTC.

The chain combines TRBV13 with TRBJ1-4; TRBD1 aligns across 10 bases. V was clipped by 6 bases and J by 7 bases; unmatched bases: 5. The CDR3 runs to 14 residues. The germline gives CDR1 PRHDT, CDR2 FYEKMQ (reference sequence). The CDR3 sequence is CASSWTGGTEKLFF. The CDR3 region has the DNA TGTGCCAGCAGTTGGACAGGGGGGACTGAAAAACTGTTTTTT.

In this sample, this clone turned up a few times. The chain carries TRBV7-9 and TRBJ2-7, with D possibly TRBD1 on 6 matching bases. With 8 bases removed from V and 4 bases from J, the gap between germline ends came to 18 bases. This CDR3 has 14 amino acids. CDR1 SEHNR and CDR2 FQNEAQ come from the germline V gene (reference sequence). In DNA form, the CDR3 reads TGTGCCAGCGGCCCCACAGGGAACATTTACGAGCAGTACTTC. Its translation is CASGPTGNIYEQYF.

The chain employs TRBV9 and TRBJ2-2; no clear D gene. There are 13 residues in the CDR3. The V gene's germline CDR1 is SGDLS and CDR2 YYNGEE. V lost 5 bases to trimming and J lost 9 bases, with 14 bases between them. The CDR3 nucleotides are TGTGCCAGCAGTGAGATTCTTGGGCGGGAGCTGTTTTTT. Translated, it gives CASSEILGRELFF. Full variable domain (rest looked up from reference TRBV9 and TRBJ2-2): DSGVTQTPKHLITATGQRVTLRCSPRSGDLSVYWYQQSLDQGLQFLIQYYNGEERAKGNILERFSAQQFPDLHSELNLSSLELGDSALYFCASSEILGRELFFGEGSRLTVL.

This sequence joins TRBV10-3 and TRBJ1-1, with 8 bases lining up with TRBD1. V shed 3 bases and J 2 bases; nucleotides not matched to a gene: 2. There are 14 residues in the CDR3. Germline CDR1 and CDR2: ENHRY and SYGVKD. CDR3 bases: TGTGCCATCAGTGACGGACAGGGCAACACTGAAGCTTTCTTT. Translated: CAISDGQGNTEAFF.

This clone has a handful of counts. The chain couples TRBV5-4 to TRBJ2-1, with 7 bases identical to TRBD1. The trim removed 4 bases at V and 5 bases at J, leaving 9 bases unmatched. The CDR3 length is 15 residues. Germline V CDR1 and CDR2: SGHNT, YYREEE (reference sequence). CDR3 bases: TGTGCCAGCAGCCTCGAGGGGGCCGTCCACAATGAGCAGTTCTTC. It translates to CASSLEGAVHNEQFF.

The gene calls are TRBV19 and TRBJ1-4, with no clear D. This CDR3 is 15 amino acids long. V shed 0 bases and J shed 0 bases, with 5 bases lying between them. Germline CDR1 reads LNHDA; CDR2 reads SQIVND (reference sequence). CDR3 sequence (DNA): TGTGCCAGTAGTATAGATCGTACAACTAATGAAAAACTGTTTTTT. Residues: CASSIDRTTNEKLFF.

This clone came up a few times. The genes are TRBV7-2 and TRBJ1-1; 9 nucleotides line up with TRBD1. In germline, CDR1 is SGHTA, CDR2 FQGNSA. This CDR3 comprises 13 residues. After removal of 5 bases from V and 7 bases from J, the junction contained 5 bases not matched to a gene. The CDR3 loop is CASSRRQGVEAFF. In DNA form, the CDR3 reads TGTGCCAGCAGCCGAAGACAGGGGGTTGAAGCTTTCTTT.

This chain's CDR3 is CASSDSETGASTFF. The CDR3 bases are TGTGCCAGCAGTGACTCAGAGACAGGGGCGTCGACTTTCTTT. The V gene is TRBV6-4, the J gene TRBJ1-1; 8 bases line up with TRBD1. The trim removed 0 bases at V and 12 bases at J, leaving 9 bases unmatched. The germline gives CDR1 MRHNA, CDR2 SNTAGT. There are 14 residues in the CDR3.

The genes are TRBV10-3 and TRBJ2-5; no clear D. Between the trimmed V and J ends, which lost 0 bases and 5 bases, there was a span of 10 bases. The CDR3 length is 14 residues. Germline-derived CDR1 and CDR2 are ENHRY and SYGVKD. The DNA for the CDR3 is TGTGCCATCAGTGAGTCGAGAGGTAGGGAGACCCAGTACTTC. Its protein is CAISESRGRETQYF.

CDR3 residues: CASSPPLASAQETQYF. The CDR3 coding sequence is TGTGCCAGCTCACCACCGCTGGCGAGCGCGCAAGAGACCCAGTACTTC. The V gene is TRBV18, the J gene TRBJ2-5, with D uncertain. Trimming stripped 0 bases from V and 2 bases from J, with 13 bases between. The germline V gene encodes CDR1 KGHSH and CDR2 LQKENI. The length of the CDR3 is 16 residues. Combining the CDR3 with reference TRBV18 and TRBJ2-5 gives the whole variable domain NAGVMQNPRHLVRRRGQEARLRCSPMKGHSHVYWYRQLPEEGLKFMVYLQKENIIDESGMPKERFSAEFPKEGPSILRIQQVVRGDSAAYFCASSPPLASAQETQYFGPGTRLLVL.

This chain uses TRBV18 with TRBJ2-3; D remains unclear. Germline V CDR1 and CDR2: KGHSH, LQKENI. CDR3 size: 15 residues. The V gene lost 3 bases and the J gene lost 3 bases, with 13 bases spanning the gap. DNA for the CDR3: TGTGCCAGCTCACCTAGGGTTTCGGTTACAGATACGCAGTATTTT. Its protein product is CASSPRVSVTDTQYF.

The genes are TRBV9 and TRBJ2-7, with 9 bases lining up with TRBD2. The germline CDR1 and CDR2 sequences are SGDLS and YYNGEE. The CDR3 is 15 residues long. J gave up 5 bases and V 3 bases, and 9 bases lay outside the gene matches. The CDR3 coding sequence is TGTGCCAGCAGCGGAGCCGGGACTAGCTTCCACGAGCAGTACTTC. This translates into CASSGAGTSFHEQYF.

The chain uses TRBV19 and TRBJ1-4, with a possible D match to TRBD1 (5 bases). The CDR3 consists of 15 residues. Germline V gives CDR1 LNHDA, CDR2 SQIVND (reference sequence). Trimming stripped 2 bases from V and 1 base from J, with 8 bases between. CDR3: CASSISGITNEKLFF. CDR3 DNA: TGTGCCAGTAGTATATCAGGGATAACTAATGAAAAACTGTTTTTT.

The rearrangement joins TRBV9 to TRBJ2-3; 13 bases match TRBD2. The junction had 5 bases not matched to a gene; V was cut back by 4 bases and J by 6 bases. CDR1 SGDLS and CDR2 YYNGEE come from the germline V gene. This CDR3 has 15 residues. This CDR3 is CASSIGTSGVDTQYF. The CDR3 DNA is TGTGCCAGCAGCATCGGGACTAGCGGGGTTGATACGCAGTATTTT.

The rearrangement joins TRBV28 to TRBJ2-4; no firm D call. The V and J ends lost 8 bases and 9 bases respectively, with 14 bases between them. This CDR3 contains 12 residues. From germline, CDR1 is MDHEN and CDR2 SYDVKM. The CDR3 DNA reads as TGTGCCAGCGGAGACAAGCTAGGCATTCAGTACTTC. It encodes CASGDKLGIQYF.

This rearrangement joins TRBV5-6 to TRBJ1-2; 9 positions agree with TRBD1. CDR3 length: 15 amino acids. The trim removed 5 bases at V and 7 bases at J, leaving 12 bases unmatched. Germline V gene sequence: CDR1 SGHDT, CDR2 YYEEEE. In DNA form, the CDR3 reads TGTGCCAGCAGAACGTATGTGGGGACAGGGACTGGCTACACCTTC. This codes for CASRTYVGTGTGYTF.

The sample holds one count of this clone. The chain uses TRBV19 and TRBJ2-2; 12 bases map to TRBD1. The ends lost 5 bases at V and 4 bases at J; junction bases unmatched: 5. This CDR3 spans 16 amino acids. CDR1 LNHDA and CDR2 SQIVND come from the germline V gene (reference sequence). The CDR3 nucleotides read TGTGCCAGTAGTGAGGGGGACAGGGGGCTCACCGGGGAGCTGTTTTTT. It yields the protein CASSEGDRGLTGELFF.

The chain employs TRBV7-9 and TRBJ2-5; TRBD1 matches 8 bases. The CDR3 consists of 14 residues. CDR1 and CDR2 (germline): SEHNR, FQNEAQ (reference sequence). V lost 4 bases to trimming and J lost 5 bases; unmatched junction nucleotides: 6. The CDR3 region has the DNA TGTGCCAGCAGCTCAAGGACAGGGCGGGAGACCCAGTACTTC. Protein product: CASSSRTGRETQYF.

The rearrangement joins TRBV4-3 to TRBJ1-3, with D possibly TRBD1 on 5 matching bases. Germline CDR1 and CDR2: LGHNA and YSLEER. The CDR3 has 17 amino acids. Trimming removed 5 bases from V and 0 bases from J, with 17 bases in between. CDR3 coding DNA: TGCGCCAGCAGCAAAATCACCGGGACGTACTCTGGAAACACCATATATTTT. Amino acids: CASSKITGTYSGNTIYF.

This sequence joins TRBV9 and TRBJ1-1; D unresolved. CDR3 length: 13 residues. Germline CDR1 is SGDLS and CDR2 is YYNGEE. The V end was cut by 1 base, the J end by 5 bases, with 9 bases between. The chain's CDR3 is CASSVSMTTEAFF. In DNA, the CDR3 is TGTGCCAGCAGCGTAAGCATGACGACTGAAGCTTTCTTT.

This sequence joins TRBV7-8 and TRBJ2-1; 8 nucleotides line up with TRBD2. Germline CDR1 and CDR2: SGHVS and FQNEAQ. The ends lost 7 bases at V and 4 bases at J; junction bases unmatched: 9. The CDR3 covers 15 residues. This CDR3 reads CASIGAGAIYNEQFF. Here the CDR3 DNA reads TGTGCCAGCATCGGAGCGGGGGCGATTTACAATGAGCAGTTCTTC.

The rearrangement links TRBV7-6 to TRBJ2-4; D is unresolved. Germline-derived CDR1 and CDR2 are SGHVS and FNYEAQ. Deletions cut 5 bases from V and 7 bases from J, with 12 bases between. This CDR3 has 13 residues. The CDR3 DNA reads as TGTGCCAGCAGCCTAACAGAGGACAACATTCAGTACTTC. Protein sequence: CASSLTEDNIQYF.

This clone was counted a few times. DNA for the CDR3: TGTGCCAGCGCGGCGGGCCAATACCAAGAGACCCAGTACTTC. Translating gives CASAAGQYQETQYF. This rearrangement joins TRBV28 to TRBJ2-5; D may be TRBD2 (5 bases). Trimming pared 8 bases from V and 0 bases from J, leaving 13 bases between. The CDR3 runs to 14 residues. Germline V lookup: CDR1 MDHEN, CDR2 SYDVKM.

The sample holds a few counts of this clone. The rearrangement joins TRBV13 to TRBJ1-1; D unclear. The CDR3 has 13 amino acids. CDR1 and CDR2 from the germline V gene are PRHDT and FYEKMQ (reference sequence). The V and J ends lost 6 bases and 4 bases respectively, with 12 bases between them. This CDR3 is CASSEFKGTEAFF. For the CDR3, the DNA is TGTGCCAGCAGTGAGTTCAAGGGCACTGAAGCTTTCTTT.

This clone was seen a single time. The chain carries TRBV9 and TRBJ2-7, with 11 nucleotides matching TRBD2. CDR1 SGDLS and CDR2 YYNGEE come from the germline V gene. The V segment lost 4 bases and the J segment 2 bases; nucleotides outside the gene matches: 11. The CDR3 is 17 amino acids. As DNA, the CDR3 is TGTGCCAGCAGCCCCGGGACTAGCGGCCGATCCACCTACGAGCAGTACTTC. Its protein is CASSPGTSGRSTYEQYF. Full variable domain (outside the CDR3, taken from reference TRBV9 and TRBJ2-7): DSGVTQTPKHLITATGQRVTLRCSPRSGDLSVYWYQQSLDQGLQFLIQYYNGEERAKGNILERFSAQQFPDLHSELNLSSLELGDSALYFCASSPGTSGRSTYEQYFGPGTRLTVT.

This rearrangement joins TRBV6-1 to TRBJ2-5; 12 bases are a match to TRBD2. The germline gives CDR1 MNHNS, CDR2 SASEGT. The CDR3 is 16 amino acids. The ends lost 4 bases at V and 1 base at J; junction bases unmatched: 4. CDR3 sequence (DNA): TGTGCCAGCAGTGTTCTAGCGGGGGGGCCCCAAGAGACCCAGTACTTC. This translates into CASSVLAGGPQETQYF.

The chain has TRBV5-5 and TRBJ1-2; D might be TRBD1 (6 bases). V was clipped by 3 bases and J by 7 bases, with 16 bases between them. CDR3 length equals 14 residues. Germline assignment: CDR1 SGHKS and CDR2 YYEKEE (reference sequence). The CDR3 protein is CASSSGPGALGYTF. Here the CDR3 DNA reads TGTGCCAGCAGCTCAGGACCAGGGGCTCTTGGCTACACCTTC. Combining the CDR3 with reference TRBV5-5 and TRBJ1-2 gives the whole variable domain DAGVTQSPTHLIKTRGQQVTLRCSPISGHKSVSWYQQVLGQGPQFIFQYYEKEERGRGNFPDRFSARQFPNYSSELNVNALLLGDSALYLCASSSGPGALGYTFGSGTRLTVV.

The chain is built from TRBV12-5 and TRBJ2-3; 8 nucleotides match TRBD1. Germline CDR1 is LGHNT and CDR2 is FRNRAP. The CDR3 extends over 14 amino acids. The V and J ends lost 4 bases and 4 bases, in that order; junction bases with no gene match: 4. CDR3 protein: CASGSRTGPDTQYF. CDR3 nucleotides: TGTGCTAGTGGTTCAAGGACAGGGCCAGATACGCAGTATTTT.

The CDR3 DNA reads TGCGCCAGCAGCCAAGATAGGGACCCGGGCCGAAATTCACCCCTCCACTTT. Its protein is CASSQDRDPGRNSPLHF. V gene TRBV4-3 combines with J gene TRBJ1-6, with D possibly being TRBD1 (5 bases). CDR3 length: 17 amino acids. V lost 0 bases to trimming and J lost 7 bases, with 16 bases between them. Germline CDR1 LGHNA, CDR2 YSLEER.